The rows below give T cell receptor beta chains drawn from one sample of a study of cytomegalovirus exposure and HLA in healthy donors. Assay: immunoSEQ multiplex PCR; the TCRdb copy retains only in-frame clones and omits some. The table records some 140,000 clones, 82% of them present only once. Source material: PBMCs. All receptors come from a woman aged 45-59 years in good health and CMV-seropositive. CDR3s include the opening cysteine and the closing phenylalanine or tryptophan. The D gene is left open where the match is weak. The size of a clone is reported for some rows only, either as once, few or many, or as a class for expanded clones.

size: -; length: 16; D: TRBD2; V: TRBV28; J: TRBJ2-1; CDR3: CASSLTTSGRLGEQFF; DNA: TGTGCCAGCAGTTTGACGACTAGCGGGAGATTAGGGGAGCAGTTCTTC
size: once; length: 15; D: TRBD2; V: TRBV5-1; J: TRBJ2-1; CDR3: CASRSSGSSYNEQFF; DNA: TGCGCCAGCCGGAGTAGCGGGAGCTCCTACAATGAGCAGTTCTTC
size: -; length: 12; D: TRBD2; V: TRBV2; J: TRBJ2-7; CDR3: CASSDGRAEQYF; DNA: TGTGCCAGCAGTGATGGGAGGGCCGAGCAGTACTTC
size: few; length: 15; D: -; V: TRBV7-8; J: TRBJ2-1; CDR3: CASSLCFREVCEQFF; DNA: TGTGCCAGCAGCTTATGCTTTCGGGAAGTGTGTGAGCAGTTCTTC
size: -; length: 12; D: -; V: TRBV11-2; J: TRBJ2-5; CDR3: CASSSGRETQYF; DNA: TGTGCCAGCAGCTCCGGTAGAGAGACCCAGTACTTC
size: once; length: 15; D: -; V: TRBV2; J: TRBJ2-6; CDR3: CASSQEGGGANVLTF; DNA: TGTGCCAGCAGCCAGGAAGGTGGGGGGGCCAACGTCCTGACTTTC
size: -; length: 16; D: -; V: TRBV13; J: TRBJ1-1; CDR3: CASSPRQRGTNTEAFF; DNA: TGTGCCAGCAGCCCTCGTCAGAGGGGGACGAACACTGAAGCTTTCTTT
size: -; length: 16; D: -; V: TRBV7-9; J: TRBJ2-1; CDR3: CASSYQGQAFNNEQFF; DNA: TGTGCCAGCAGCTACCAGGGACAAGCCTTTAACAATGAGCAGTTCTTC
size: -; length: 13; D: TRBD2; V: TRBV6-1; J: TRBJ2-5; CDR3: CASREGLAKTQYF; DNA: TGTGCCAGCAGAGAGGGACTAGCCAAGACCCAGTACTTC
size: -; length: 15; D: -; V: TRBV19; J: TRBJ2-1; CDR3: CASSIQGYSYNEQFF; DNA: TGTGCCAGTAGTATCCAGGGATACAGCTACAATGAGCAGTTCTTC
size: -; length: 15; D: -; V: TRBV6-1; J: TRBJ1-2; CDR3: CASSASGQPNYGYTF; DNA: TGCGCCAGCAGTGCATCCGGACAGCCTAACTATGGCTACACCTTC
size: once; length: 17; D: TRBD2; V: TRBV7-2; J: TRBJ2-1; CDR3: CASSRGGSRTSGSQNFF; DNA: TGTGCCAGCAGCCGGGGCGGGTCACGGACTAGCGGGAGTCAGAATTTCTTC
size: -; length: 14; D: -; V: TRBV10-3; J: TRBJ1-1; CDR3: CAIRRGGVSTEAFF; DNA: TGTGCCATCAGGAGGGGGGGTGTGAGCACTGAAGCTTTCTTT
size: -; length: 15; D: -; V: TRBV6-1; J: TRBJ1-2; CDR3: CASSEAFGPTRGYTF; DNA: TGTGCCAGCAGTGAAGCATTTGGGCCAACTAGGGGCTACACCTTC
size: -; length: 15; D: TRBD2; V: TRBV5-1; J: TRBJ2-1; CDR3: CASSTTWTSVHEQFF; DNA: TGCGCCAGCAGCACGACGTGGACTAGCGTCCATGAGCAGTTCTTC
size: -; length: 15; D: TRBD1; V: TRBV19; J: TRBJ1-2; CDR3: CASSIDPGDSYGYTF; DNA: TGTGCCAGTAGTATAGATCCGGGGGACAGCTATGGCTACACCTTC
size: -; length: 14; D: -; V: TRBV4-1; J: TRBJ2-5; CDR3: CASSQVGIEGTQYF; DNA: TGCGCCAGCAGCCAAGTGGGGATTGAGGGGACCCAGTACTTC
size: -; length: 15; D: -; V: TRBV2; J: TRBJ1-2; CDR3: CASSPEGEGSYGYTF; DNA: TGTGCCAGCAGCCCCGAGGGGGAAGGGTCTTATGGCTACACCTTC
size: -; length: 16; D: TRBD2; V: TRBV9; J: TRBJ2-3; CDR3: CASSVVQRGDLDTQYF; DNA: TGTGCCAGCAGCGTAGTCCAGCGGGGGGATTTAGATACGCAGTATTTT
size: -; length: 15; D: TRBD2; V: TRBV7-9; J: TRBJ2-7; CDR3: CASSHWREGTYEQYF; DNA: TGTGCCAGCAGCCACTGGCGGGAGGGGACCTACGAGCAGTACTTC
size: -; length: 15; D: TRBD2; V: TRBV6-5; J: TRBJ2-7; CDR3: CASRPRASGRYEQYF; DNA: TGTGCCAGCAGACCCCGGGCTAGCGGGAGGTACGAGCAGTACTTC
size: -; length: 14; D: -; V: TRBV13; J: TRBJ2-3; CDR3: CASSLNTYTDTQYF; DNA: TGTGCCAGCAGCTTAAACACGTACACAGATACGCAGTATTTT
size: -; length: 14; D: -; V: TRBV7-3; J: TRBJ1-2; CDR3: CASSPTGQSYGYTF; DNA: TGTGCCAGCAGCCCGACAGGACAGTCCTATGGCTACACCTTC
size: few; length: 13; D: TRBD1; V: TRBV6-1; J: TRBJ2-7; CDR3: CAGQGKGLNEQYF; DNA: TGTGCCGGACAGGGGAAGGGACTAAACGAGCAGTACTTC
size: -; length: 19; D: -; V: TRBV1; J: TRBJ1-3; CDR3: CTSSQESRGGDRARNTIYF; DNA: TGCACCAGCAGCCAAGAGTCCCGGGGGGGGGACAGAGCCAGAAACACCATATATTTT
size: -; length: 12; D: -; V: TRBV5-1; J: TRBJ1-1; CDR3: CASSQDSLEAFF; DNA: TGCGCCAGCAGCCAGGACAGCCTTGAAGCTTTCTTT
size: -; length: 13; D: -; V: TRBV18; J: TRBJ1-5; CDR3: CASSPSRVEPQHF; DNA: TGTGCCAGCTCACCAAGTCGGGTGGAGCCCCAGCATTTT
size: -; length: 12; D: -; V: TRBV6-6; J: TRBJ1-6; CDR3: CASSYSGVTLHF; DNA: TGTGCCAGCAGTTACTCCGGGGTCACCCTCCACTTT
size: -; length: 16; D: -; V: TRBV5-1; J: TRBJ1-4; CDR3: CASSIGGGSTNEKLFF; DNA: TGCGCCAGCAGCATTGGGGGCGGGTCTACTAATGAAAAACTGTTTTTT
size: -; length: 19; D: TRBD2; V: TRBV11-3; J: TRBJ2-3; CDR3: CASSLDPVPSGSLTDTQYF; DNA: TGTGCCAGCAGCTTAGATCCAGTCCCTAGCGGGTCCCTCACAGATACGCAGTATTTT
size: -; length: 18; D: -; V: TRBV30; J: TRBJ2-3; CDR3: CAWSPPVWASKSTDTQYF; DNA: TGTGCCTGGAGTCCCCCCGTTTGGGCGTCAAAAAGCACAGATACGCAGTATTTT
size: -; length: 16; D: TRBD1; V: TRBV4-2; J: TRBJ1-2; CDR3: CASSLVQGSSGYGYTF; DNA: TGTGCCAGCAGTTTAGTACAGGGGTCGTCGGGCTATGGCTACACCTTC
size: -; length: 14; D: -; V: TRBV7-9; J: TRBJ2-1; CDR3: CASSLSGSRGEQFF; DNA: TGTGCCAGCAGCTTATCAGGGTCGAGAGGTGAGCAGTTCTTC
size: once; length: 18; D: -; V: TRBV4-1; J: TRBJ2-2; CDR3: CASSQDWEQGLNTGELFF; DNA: TGCGCCAGCAGCCAAGATTGGGAGCAGGGACTGAACACCGGGGAGCTGTTTTTT
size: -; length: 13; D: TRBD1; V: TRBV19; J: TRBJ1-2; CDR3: CASLQTGQSGYTF; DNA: TGTGCCAGCCTCCAAACGGGACAGAGCGGCTACACCTTC
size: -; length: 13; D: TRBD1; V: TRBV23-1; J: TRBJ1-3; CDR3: CARKRTGGNTIYF; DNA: TGCGCCAGGAAAAGGACAGGGGGAAACACCATATATTTT
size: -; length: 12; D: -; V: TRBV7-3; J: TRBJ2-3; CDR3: CASSLYTDTQYF; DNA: TGTGCCAGCAGCTTATACACAGATACGCAGTATTTT
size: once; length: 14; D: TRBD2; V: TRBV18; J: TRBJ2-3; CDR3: CASSPRAGADTQYF; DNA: TGTGCCAGCTCACCAAGGGCGGGAGCAGATACGCAGTATTTT
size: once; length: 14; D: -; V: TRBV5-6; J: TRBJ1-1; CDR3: CASSAPQGFTEAFF; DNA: TGTGCCAGCAGCGCACCCCAGGGGTTCACTGAAGCTTTCTTT
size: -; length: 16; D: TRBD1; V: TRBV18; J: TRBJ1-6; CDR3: CASSPSTGGAYSPLHF; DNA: TGTGCCAGCTCACCATCCACAGGGGGCGCGTATTCACCCCTCCACTTT
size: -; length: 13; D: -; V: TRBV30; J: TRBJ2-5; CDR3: CAWSGYGQETQYF; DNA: TGTGCCTGGAGCGGGTACGGCCAAGAGACCCAGTACTTC
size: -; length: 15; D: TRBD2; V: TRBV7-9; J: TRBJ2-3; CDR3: CASSPGLAEADTQYF; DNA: TGTGCCAGCAGCCCTGGACTAGCGGAGGCAGATACGCAGTATTTT
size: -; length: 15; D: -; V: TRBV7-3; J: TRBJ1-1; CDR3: CASSPVHGGNTEAFF; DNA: TGTGCCAGCAGTCCCGTACACGGGGGAAACACTGAAGCTTTCTTT
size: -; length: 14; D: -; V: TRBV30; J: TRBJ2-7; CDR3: CAWSDGPGAYEQYF; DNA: TGTGCCTGGAGTGATGGGCCAGGGGCCTACGAGCAGTACTTC
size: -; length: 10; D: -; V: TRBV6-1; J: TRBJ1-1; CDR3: CGLGGGEAFF; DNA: TGTGGACTAGGGGGGGGTGAAGCTTTCTTT